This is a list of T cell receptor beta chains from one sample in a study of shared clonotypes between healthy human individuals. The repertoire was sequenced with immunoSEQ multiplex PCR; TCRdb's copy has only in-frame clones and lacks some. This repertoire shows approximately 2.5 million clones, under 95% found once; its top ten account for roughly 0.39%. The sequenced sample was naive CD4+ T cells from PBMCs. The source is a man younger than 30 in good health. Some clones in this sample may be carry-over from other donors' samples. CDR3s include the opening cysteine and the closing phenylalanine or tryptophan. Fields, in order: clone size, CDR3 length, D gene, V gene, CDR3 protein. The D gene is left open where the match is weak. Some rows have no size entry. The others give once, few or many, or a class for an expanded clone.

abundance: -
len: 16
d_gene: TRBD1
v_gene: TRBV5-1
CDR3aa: CASSLGPGTVNYGYTF

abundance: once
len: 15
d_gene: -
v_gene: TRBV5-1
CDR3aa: CASSDQGIFGYGYTF

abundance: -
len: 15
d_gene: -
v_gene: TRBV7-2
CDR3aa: CASSLYGVQNTEAFF

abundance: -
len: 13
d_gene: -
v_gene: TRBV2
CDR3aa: CASMVGLGDTQYF

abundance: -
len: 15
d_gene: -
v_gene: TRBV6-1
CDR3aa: CASSGDIPSGNEQYF

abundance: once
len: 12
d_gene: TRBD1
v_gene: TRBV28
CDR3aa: CAGQGAYNEQFF

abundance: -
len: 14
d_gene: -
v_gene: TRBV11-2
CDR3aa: CASSRDNLYNEQFF

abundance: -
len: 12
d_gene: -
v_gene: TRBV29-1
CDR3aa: CSSRQNQETQYF

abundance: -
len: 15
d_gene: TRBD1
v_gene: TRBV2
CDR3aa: CASRVIGTGGREQYF

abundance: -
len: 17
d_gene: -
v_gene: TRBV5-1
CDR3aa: CASSLAGPRRGANVLTF

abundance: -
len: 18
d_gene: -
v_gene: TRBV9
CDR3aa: CASSGFKYWTGMNTEAFF

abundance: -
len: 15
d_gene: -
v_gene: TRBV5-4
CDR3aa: CASSSNPAGNQPQHF

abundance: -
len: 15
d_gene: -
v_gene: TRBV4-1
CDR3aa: CASSQDGHREETQYF

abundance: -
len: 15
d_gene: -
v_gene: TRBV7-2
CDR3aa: CASSLGAEGPDTQYF

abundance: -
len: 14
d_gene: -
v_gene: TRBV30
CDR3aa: CAWSVAPDNSPLHF

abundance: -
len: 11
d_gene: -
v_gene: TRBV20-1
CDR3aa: CSARSGPSQFF

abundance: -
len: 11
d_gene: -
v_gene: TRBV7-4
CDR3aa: CASSINQPQHF

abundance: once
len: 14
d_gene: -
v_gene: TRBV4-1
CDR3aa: CASSQGWSTDTQYF

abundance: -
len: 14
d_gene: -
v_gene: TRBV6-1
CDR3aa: CASSEVGRGRGYTF

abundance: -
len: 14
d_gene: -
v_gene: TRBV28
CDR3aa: CASSPPQGWAPLHF

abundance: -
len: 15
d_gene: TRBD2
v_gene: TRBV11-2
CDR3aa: CASSLSSGFYNEQFF

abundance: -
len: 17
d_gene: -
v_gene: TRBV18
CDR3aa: CASSPLTVSSGANVLTF